One sample yielded the 2 T cell receptor beta chains listed below, sequenced in a study of early T cells in non-severe SARS-CoV-2 infection. In TCRdb, the 5' RACE reads were re-called with MiXCR into one record per CDR3 protein. The top ten hold 10% of the sample, which has about 36,000 distinct CDR3 sequences, 3.5% to 4% seen once. The sample was whole blood. The receptors here all came from an adult who was a healthcare worker with PCR-confirmed SARS-CoV-2 infection or an uninfected control (not recorded which).

This clonotype appeared many times. J is TRBJ1-3 and V is TRBV11-2; 7 nucleotides align to TRBD1. The CDR3 is 15 residues long. Germline-derived CDR1 and CDR2 are SGHAT and FQNNGV. V trimming: 5 bases; J trimming: 3 bases; junction bases outside the gene matches: 7. The CDR3 region has the DNA TGTGCCAGCAGCCCCCGGACAGGAGATGGAAACACCATATATTTT. Protein: CASSPRTGDGNTIYF.

This clonotype has a count of ten or more. This chain joins TRBV7-6 and TRBJ2-7; 8 nucleotides agree with TRBD2. Trimming at V came to 3 bases and at J to 8 bases, leaving 3 bases not matched to a gene. Looked up from germline, CDR1 is SGHVS and CDR2 is FNYEAQ. The CDR3 contains 12 residues. The CDR3 reads CASSFSGTKQYV. Here the CDR3 DNA reads TGTGCCAGCAGCTTTAGCGGGACGAAGCAGTACGTC.